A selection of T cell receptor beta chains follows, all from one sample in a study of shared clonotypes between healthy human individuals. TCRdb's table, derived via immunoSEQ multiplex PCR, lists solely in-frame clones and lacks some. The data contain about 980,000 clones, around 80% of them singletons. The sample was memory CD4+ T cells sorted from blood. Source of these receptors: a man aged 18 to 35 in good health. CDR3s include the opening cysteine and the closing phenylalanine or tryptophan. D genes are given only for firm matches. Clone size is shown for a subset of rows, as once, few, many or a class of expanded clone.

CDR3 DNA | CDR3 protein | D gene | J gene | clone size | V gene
TGTGCCAGCAGTTTACCACTAGCCCCCTTAACCGGGGAGCTGTTTTTT | CASSLPLAPLTGELFF | . | TRBJ2-2 | . | TRBV28
TGTGCCACCCACCCGAGGGACCCCAGTTTGGTATATTTT | CATHPRDPSLVYF | . | TRBJ1-3 | . | TRBV10-3
TGTGCCAGCTCACCCTCAATGGGGGGGAGACAAATGAACACTGAAGCTTTCTTT | CASSPSMGGRQMNTEAFF | . | TRBJ1-1 | . | TRBV18
TGTGCCAGCAGCTTCGTCGTCAGACCGGGACAGGGGAATGAGAATGAGCAGTTCTTC | CASSFVVRPGQGNENEQFF | TRBD1 | TRBJ2-1 | . | TRBV7-2
TGTGCCAGCAGCCCGGACGGCGCAAGCACCGGGGAGCTGTTTTTT | CASSPDGASTGELFF | . | TRBJ2-2 | . | TRBV7-2
TGTGCCAGCAGTTACCCCCCTCGGGGGCAGGGTCATCAGCCCCAGCATTTT | CASSYPPRGQGHQPQHF | . | TRBJ1-5 | . | TRBV6-7
TGTGCCAGCAGCCCCGGGGCTGGCTCCTACGAGCAGTACTTC | CASSPGAGSYEQYF | . | TRBJ2-7 | once | TRBV7-2
TGTGCCAGCAGGGTTCAGGGCGGAAACTATGGCTACACCTTC | CASRVQGGNYGYTF | . | TRBJ1-2 | . | TRBV6-1
TGTGCCAGCAGTTTCCGGGAAGGGCATGGCTACACCTTC | CASSFREGHGYTF | . | TRBJ1-2 | . | TRBV27
TGCAGCGTTGCGGGTTACAATGAGCAGTTCTTC | CSVAGYNEQFF | . | TRBJ2-1 | . | TRBV29-1
TGTGCCAGCAGCTGGAGGACAGTCCTCTACGAGCAGTACTTC | CASSWRTVLYEQYF | . | TRBJ2-7 | once | TRBV5-5
TGTGCCAGCAGTTTCGCCGGGACAGGGATCTCTGGAAACACCATATATTTT | CASSFAGTGISGNTIYF | TRBD1 | TRBJ1-3 | . | TRBV28
TGCGCCAGCAGCCCTACAGGGACAGCAACTAATGAAAAACTGTTTTTT | CASSPTGTATNEKLFF | TRBD1 | TRBJ1-4 | . | TRBV4-1
TGTGCCAGCAGTCGGGATAGCAATCAGCCCCAGCATTTT | CASSRDSNQPQHF | . | TRBJ1-5 | once | TRBV6-1
TGTGCCAGCAGTTTCCCTGAACCACGGACCCAGTACTTC | CASSFPEPRTQYF | . | TRBJ2-5 | . | TRBV6-6
TGTGCCATCAGTGATAGAGGGCTAGCGGGAGGACCCTACGAGCAGTACTTC | CAISDRGLAGGPYEQYF | TRBD2 | TRBJ2-7 | . | TRBV10-3
TGTGCCAGCAGCATTGGACTAGCGGGAGTCCATGAGCAGTTCTTC | CASSIGLAGVHEQFF | TRBD2 | TRBJ2-1 | . | TRBV7-2
TGCGCCAGCAGACCGGGGGAGGGAAACACCGGGGAGCTGTTTTTT | CASRPGEGNTGELFF | TRBD2 | TRBJ2-2 | few | TRBV5-1
TGTGCCAGCAACCGACTAGCGGGATACACCGGGGAGCTGTTTTTT | CASNRLAGYTGELFF | TRBD2 | TRBJ2-2 | . | TRBV27
TGTGCCAGCACCCACAGGGGCGCAAAAGAGACCCAGTACTTC | CASTHRGAKETQYF | TRBD1 | TRBJ2-5 | . | TRBV28
TGTGCCAGCTGCGCGGGGATCACAGATACGCAGTATTTT | CASCAGITDTQYF | . | TRBJ2-3 | . | TRBV7-2
TGCGCCAGCAGCTTGGGCCCGGGACTAGCGGCTTCCTACAATGAGCAGTTCTTC | CASSLGPGLAASYNEQFF | TRBD2 | TRBJ2-1 | . | TRBV5-1
TGTGCCACCAGCAGAGAAGGGGGGTTCTCCTACAATGAGCAGTTCTTC | CATSREGGFSYNEQFF | . | TRBJ2-1 | . | TRBV15
TGTGCATCCAGCAGCGGAGGCCTTAATCAGCCCCAGCATTTT | CASSSGGLNQPQHF | . | TRBJ1-5 | few | TRBV10-3
TGTGCCTGGAGTATGGGGTTTAACTATGGCTACACCTTC | CAWSMGFNYGYTF | . | TRBJ1-2 | few | TRBV30
TGTGCCAGCAGCCAAGAAATTTTCACCGGGGAGCTGTTTTTT | CASSQEIFTGELFF | . | TRBJ2-2 | . | TRBV14
TGCGCCAGCAGCCTAGACAGGGAGAATTCGCCCCAGCATTTT | CASSLDRENSPQHF | TRBD1 | TRBJ1-5 | . | TRBV4-3
TGTGCCAGCAGCGAGACCAGCACAGATACGCAGTATTTT | CASSETSTDTQYF | . | TRBJ2-3 | . | TRBV2
TGTGCCAGCTCCTTATCCCCCCAGGCCGTCACTGAAGCTTTCTTT | CASSLSPQAVTEAFF | . | TRBJ1-1 | . | TRBV18
TGTGCCAGCAGCCAACTTGTAGATGTCCATGGCTACACCTTC | CASSQLVDVHGYTF | . | TRBJ1-2 | . | TRBV7-9
TGTGCCAGCAGCTCCCACCCGGGACAGCAAGAGACCCAGTACTTC | CASSSHPGQQETQYF | . | TRBJ2-5 | . | TRBV21-1
TGTGCCAGCAGAACAGGGGGTGGTGGCTACACCTTC | CASRTGGGGYTF | TRBD1 | TRBJ1-2 | . | TRBV27
TGTGCCAGCAGCTCAAACCGATGGACTAGCGGGGGGCACAATGAGCAGTTCTTC | CASSSNRWTSGGHNEQFF | TRBD2 | TRBJ2-1 | many | TRBV5-5
TGTGCCAGTACCCCTAGATGGGACAGTGGGAATGAGCAGTTCTTC | CASTPRWDSGNEQFF | TRBD1 | TRBJ2-1 | . | TRBV19
TGCGCCAGCAGTCAAGGCTCGCCGGGGGGGCAGGGGGCCCAAGAGACCCAGTACTTC | CASSQGSPGGQGAQETQYF | . | TRBJ2-5 | many | TRBV23-1
TGTGCCAGCTCACCAAGTTGGGAGGGGCCCTCACCCCTCCACTTT | CASSPSWEGPSPLHF | . | TRBJ1-6 | once | TRBV18
TGCGCCAGCAGCTGGGACGGCTATGGCTACACCTTC | CASSWDGYGYTF | . | TRBJ1-2 | once | TRBV5-1
TGTGCCTGGAGTCGTCTAGCGGGATCGTACGAGCAGTACTTC | CAWSRLAGSYEQYF | TRBD2 | TRBJ2-7 | . | TRBV30
TGTGCCAGCAGCTTCAGGGAAAGCGGCACCGGGGAGCTGTTTTTT | CASSFRESGTGELFF | . | TRBJ2-2 | . | TRBV5-6
TGTGCCAGCAGCCGACCGGAGCAGCTACAAGAGACCCAGTACTTC | CASSRPEQLQETQYF | . | TRBJ2-5 | few | TRBV5-4
TGCGCCAGCAGCTTCCAGGGGTGCTCCTACAATGAGCAGTTCTTC | CASSFQGCSYNEQFF | . | TRBJ2-1 | once | TRBV5-1
TGTGCCAGCAGCTTAACCGGGGGGCCACAGGGTGAGCAGTTCTTC | CASSLTGGPQGEQFF | . | TRBJ2-1 | . | TRBV7-3
TGTGCCAGCAGCCTAAGCACAGATACGCAGTATTTT | CASSLSTDTQYF | . | TRBJ2-3 | . | TRBV7-9
TGCGCCAGCAGACCGGGACCTACAGATACGCAGTATTTT | CASRPGPTDTQYF | . | TRBJ2-3 | . | TRBV10-1
TGTGCCAGCACTGGAGACAGCCATAGCAATCAGCCCCAGCATTTT | CASTGDSHSNQPQHF | . | TRBJ1-5 | . | TRBV2